This T cell receptor (beta chain) appears in the sequencing data of a study of blood T cell repertoires in COVID-19. TCRdb's copy holds only in-frame clones and misses some; the assay was immunoSEQ multiplex PCR. The top ten clones hold 3.5% to 4.5% of a sample with 200,000 to 300,000 clones, 84% of them seen once. This clone occurred a few times. V shed 5 bases, J shed 6 bases, and the junction held 7 bases outside the gene matches. Germline assignment: CDR1 SEHNR and CDR2 FQNEAQ (reference sequence). The CDR3 length is 14 residues. Sequencing was carried out using peripheral blood. The V gene is TRBV7-9, the J gene TRBJ1-1, with 9 nucleotides matching TRBD1. The receptor's source is a man in his fifties or sixties with acute or convalescent COVID-19. The CDR3 loop reads CASSTGQGIAEAFF. The CDR3 DNA sequence: TGTGCCAGCAGCACAGGACAGGGGATCGCTGAAGCTTTCTTT.